Sequencing of this T cell receptor (beta chain) was carried out in a study of cytomegalovirus exposure and HLA in healthy donors. Germline CDR1 and CDR2: LGHNA and YSLEER. The CDR3 covers 15 residues. The V end lost 0 bases, the J end lost 7 bases, and 13 bases lay between the germline ends. The primer mix had 60 Vbeta and 13 Jbeta primers. Some clones are missing from TCRdb's copy, which holds only in-frame ones; the method was immunoSEQ multiplex PCR. In all, the sample yields 200,000 or so clones. The origin of this receptor is a boy between 10 and 17 years old in good health and CMV-seronegative. The V call is TRBV4-3, the J call TRBJ2-1; D is perhaps TRBD2 (5 bases). The specimen was PBMCs. The CDR3 sequence: CASSQEGGSENEQFF. CDR3 DNA sequence: TGCGCCAGCAGCCAAGAGGGCGGGTCGGAAAATGAGCAGTTCTTC.